This section outlines one T cell receptor (beta chain) sequence together with its context. The target antigen is unknown. This sample was included in a study of CD8+ T cells in alopecia areata. V lost 4 bases and J lost 6, with 14 bases in between. The germline gives CDR1 SGHRS, CDR2 YFSETQ. The CDR3 is made up of 15 amino acids. General study findings and limits: More clonal than normal scalp was lesional scalp, particularly alopecia totalis/universalis.

Extracted from the samples, RNA was reverse transcribed into cDNA to serve as the sequencing template. The protocol was immunoSEQ multiplex PCR, while the TCRdb copy is restricted to in-frame clones and leaves out a portion. The sample consists of under 130,000 clones, around 59% of them appearing once. PBMC-derived CD4+ and CD8+ T cells were sorted. This sequence was found in a human donor in good health. Material for sequencing was CD4+ T cells sorted from blood. The rearrangement links TRBV5-1 to TRBJ1-6; D not resolved. The CDR3 nucleotides read TGCGCCAGCAGCCCACTCGAGCTAGGTAATTCACCCCTCCACTTT. It is translated as CASSPLELGNSPLHF.